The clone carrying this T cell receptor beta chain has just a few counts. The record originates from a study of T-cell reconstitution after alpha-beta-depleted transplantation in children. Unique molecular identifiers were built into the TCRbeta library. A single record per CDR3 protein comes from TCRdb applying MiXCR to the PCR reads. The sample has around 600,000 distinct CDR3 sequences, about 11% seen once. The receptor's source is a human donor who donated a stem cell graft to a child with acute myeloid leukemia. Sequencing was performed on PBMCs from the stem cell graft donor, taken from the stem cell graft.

The CDR3: CASRETGAWNEQFF. The CDR3 region has the DNA TGTGCCAGCAGGGAGACGGGAGCTTGGAATGAGCAGTTCTTC. V gene TRBV7-3 combines with J gene TRBJ2-1, with D possibly matching TRBD2 (6 bases). CDR1 is SGHTA and CDR2 is FQGTGA in the germline V gene. V was cut by 6 bases and J by 7 bases, with 16 bases left in between. The CDR3 has 14 amino acids.